This paragraph covers one TCR beta chain sequence. These data belong to a study of cytomegalovirus exposure and HLA in healthy donors. The CDR3 is made up of 14 amino acids. Germline CDR1 MNHEY, CDR2 SMNVEV (reference sequence). V was pared by 7 bases and J by 8 bases, with 11 bases of the junction left unmatched. A multiplex PCR was run with 60 Vbeta primers and 13 Jbeta primers. Libraries were prepared by immunoSEQ multiplex PCR; TCRdb keeps only in-frame clonotypes and omits some of them. The data show 99,000 or so clones, around 81% seen once. The sequenced sample consisted of PBMCs. The chain recombines TRBV27 with TRBJ2-1, with TRBD2 matching 7 bases. The TCR sequence derives from a female donor in good health and CMV-seropositive. This CDR3 is CASTHGRGSDEQFF. In DNA, the CDR3 is TGTGCCAGCACCCACGGGCGCGGGAGCGATGAGCAGTTCTTC.